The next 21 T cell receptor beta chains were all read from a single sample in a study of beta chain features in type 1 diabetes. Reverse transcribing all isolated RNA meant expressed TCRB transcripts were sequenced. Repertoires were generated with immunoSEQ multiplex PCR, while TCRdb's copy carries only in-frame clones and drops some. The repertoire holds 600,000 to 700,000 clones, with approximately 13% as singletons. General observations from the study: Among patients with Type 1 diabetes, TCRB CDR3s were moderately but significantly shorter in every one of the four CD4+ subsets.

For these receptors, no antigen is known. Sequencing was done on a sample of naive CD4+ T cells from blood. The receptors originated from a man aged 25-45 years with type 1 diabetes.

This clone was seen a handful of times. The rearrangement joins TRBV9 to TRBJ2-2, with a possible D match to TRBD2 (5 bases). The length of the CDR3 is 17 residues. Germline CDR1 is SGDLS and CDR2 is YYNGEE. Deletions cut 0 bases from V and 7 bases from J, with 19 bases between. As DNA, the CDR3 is TGTGCCAGCAGCGTAGTGGTAGCGAACAGCGGTCTCGGGGAGCTGTTTTTT. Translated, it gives CASSVVVANSGLGELFF.

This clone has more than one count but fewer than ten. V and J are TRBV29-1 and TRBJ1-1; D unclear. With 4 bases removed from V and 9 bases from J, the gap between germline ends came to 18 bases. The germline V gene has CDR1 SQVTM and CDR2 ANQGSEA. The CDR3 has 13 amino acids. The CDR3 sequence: CSVVARGPLKAFF. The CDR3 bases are TGCAGCGTTGTGGCGAGAGGTCCCCTAAAAGCTTTCTTT.

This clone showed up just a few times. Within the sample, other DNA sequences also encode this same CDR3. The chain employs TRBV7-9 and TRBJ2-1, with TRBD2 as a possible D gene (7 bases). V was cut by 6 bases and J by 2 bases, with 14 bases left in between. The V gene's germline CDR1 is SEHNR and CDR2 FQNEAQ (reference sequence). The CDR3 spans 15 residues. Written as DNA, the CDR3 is TGTGCCAGCAGTCCCACGGGGGGCACCTACAATGAGCAGTTCTTC. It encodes CASSPTGGTYNEQFF. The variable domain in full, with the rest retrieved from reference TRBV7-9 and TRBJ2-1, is DTGVSQNPRHKITKRGQNVTFRCDPISEHNRLYWYRQTLGQGPEFLTYFQNEAQLEKSRLLSDRFSAERPKGSFSTLEIQRTEQGDSAMYLCASSPTGGTYNEQFFGPGTRLTVL.

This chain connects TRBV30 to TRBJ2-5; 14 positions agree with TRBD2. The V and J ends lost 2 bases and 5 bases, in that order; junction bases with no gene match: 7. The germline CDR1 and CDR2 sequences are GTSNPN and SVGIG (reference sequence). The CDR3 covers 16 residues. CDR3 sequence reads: CAWSSTSGGGWETQYF. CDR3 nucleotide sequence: TGTGCCTGGAGTTCGACTAGCGGGGGGGGCTGGGAGACCCAGTACTTC.

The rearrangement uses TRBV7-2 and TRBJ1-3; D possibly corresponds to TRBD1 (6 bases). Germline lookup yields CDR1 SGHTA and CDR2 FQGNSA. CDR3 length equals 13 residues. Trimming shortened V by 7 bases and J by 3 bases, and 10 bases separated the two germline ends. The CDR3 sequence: CASTRTDGNTIYF. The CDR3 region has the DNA TGTGCCAGCACCCGGACAGATGGAAACACCATATATTTT.

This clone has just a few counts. The CDR3 region has the DNA TGTGCCAGCAGTTCTGGGCACAGCTCCTACGAGCAGTACTTC. This encodes CASSSGHSSYEQYF. The J gene is TRBJ2-7, the V gene TRBV6-5, with D hard to call. V shed 4 bases and J shed 0 bases, with 10 bases lying between them. The length of the CDR3 is 14 residues. Germline lookup yields CDR1 MNHEY and CDR2 SVGAGI.

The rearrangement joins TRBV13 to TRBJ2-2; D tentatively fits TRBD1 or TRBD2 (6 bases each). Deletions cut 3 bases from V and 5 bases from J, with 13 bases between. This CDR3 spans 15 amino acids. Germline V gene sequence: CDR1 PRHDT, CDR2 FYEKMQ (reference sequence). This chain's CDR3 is CASSFKGGPTGELFF. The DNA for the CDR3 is TGTGCCAGCAGCTTCAAGGGGGGCCCTACCGGGGAGCTGTTTTTT. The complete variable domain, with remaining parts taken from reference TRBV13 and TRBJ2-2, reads AAGVIQSPRHLIKEKRETATLKCYPIPRHDTVYWYQQGPGQDPQFLISFYEKMQSDKGSIPDRFSAQQFSDYHSELNMSSLELGDSALYFCASSFKGGPTGELFFGEGSRLTVL.

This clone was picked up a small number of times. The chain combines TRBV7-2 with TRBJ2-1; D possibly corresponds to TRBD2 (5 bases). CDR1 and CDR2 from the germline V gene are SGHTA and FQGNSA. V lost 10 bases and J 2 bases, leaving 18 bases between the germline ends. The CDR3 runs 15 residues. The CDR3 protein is CATRIGDYPYNEQFF. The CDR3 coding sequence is TGTGCCACCAGAATCGGAGACTATCCCTACAATGAGCAGTTCTTC.

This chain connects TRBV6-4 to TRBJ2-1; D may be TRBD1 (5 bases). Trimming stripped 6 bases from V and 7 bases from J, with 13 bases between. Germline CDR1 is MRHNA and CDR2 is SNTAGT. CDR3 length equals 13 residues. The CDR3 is CASSRQLWNEQFF. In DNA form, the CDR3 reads TGTGCCAGCAGCCGACAGCTGTGGAATGAGCAGTTCTTC.

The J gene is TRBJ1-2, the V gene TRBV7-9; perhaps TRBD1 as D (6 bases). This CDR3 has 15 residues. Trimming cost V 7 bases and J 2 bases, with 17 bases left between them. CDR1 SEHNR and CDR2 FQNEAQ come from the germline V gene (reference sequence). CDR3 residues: CASTLTGPGNYGYTF. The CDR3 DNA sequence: TGTGCCAGCACCCTGACAGGCCCTGGAAACTATGGCTACACCTTC.

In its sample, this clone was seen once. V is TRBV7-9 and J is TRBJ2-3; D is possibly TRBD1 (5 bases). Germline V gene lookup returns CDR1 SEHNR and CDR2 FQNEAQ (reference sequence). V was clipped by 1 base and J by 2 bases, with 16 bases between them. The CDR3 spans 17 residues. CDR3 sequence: CASSLGVTAEDTDTQYF. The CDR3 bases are TGTGCCAGCAGCTTAGGGGTGACAGCAGAAGACACAGATACGCAGTATTTT. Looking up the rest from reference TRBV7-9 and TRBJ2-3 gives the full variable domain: DTGVSQNPRHKITKRGQNVTFRCDPISEHNRLYWYRQTLGQGPEFLTYFQNEAQLEKSRLLSDRFSAERPKGSFSTLEIQRTEQGDSAMYLCASSLGVTAEDTDTQYFGPGTRLTVL.

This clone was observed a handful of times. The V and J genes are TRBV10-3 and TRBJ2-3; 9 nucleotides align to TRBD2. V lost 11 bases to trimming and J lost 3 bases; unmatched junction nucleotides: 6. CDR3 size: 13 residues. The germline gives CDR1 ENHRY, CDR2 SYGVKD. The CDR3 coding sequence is TGTGCCGCAGCGGGGGGCGGGACAGATACGCAGTATTTT. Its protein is CAAAGGGTDTQYF.

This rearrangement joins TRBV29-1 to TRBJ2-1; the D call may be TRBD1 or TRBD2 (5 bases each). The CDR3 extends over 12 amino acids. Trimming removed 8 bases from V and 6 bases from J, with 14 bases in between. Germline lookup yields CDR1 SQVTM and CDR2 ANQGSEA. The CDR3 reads CSSEGRTNEQFF. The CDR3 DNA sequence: TGCAGCTCCGAGGGGCGGACCAATGAGCAGTTCTTC.

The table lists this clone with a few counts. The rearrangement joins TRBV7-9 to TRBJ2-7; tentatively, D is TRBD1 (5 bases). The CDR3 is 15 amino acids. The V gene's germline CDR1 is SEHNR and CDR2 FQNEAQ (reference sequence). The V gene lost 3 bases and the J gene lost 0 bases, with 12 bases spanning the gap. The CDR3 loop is CASSFNSDISYEQYF. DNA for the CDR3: TGTGCCAGCAGCTTTAATTCGGACATCTCCTACGAGCAGTACTTC.

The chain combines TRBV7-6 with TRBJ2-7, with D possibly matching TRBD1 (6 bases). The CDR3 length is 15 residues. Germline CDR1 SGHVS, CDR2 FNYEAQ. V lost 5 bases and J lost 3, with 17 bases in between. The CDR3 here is CASSPDRNQNYEQYF. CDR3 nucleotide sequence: TGTGCCAGCAGCCCAGACAGGAACCAAAACTACGAGCAGTACTTC.

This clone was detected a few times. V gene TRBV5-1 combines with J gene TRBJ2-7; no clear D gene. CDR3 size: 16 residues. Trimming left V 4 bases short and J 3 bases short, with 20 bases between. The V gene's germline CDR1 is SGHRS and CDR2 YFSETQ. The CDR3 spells CASSPSYPGSLYEQYF. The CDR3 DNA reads TGCGCCAGCAGCCCTTCGTATCCGGGCAGCCTCTACGAGCAGTACTTC.

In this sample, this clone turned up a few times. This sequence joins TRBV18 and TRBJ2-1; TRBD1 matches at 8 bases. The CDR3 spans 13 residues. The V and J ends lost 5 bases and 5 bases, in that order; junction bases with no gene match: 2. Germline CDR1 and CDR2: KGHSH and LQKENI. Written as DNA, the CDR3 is TGTGCCAGCTCAACGACAGGGGACAATGAGCAGTTCTTC. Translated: CASSTTGDNEQFF.

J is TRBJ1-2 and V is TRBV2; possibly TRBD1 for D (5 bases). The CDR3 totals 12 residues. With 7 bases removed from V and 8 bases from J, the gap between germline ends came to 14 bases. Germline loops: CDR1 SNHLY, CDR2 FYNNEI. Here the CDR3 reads CASIQGFEGYTF. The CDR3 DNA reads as TGTGCCAGCATTCAGGGTTTTGAGGGCTACACCTTC.

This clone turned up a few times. The CDR3 nucleotides read TGCAGTGCTAGAGGGGGGGCGCAGTATTTT. Encoded protein: CSARGGAQYF. V is TRBV20-1 and J is TRBJ2-3; a possible D gene is TRBD2 (6 bases). This CDR3 contains 10 residues. Per the germline V gene, CDR1 is DFQATT and CDR2 is SNEGSKA (reference sequence). Trimming took 1 base from V and 10 from J, leaving 6 bases between them.

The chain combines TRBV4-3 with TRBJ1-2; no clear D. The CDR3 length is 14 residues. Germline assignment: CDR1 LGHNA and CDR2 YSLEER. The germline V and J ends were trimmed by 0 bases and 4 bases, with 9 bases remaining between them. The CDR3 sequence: CASSQDAGLYGYTF. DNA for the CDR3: TGCGCCAGCAGCCAAGATGCCGGCCTCTATGGCTACACCTTC.

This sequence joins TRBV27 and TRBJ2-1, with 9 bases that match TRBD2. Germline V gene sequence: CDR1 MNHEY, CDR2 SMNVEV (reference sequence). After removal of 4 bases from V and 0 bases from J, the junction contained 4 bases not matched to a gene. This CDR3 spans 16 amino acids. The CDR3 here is CASSSGLARSYNEQFF. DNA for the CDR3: TGTGCCAGCAGTTCCGGACTAGCGCGCTCCTACAATGAGCAGTTCTTC.